This T cell receptor (beta chain) was retrieved from a study of TIL therapy for anti-PD-1-resistant metastatic lung cancer. Time point noted: pre-treatment sample, taken before nivolumab and TIL therapy. The tumor samples were excised metastases, mostly pleural nodules or supraclavicular lymph nodes. Patients were adults with stage 4 NSCLC. Sequencing used immunoSEQ v3. Produced via immunoSEQ multiplex PCR; TCRdb's table is partial and in-frame only. The table lists 7,000 to 8,000 clones, over 55% of them singletons. With V trimmed by 1 base and J by 8 bases, 5 bases remained unmatched. The CDR3 loop spans 15 amino acids. Germline CDR1 SGHAT, CDR2 FQNNGV.

V gene TRBV11-2 combines with J gene TRBJ1-4, with 9 bases lining up with TRBD1. The receptor was derived from a person aged 25 to 80 with non-small cell lung cancer. The sample was tumor tissue, taken at baseline. The CDR3 here is CASSLGDRDQEKLFF. In DNA, the CDR3 is TGTGCCAGCAGCTTAGGGGACAGGGACCAAGAAAAACTGTTTTTT.